Below, 10 T cell receptor beta chains from the same sample are listed, as sequenced in a study of blood T cell repertoires in COVID-19. TCRdb keeps only in-frame clones here, not all; method: immunoSEQ multiplex PCR. There are 180,000 or so clones in the sample; roughly 80% occur only once, and about 15% lies in the top ten. Sequenced: PBMCs or T cells enriched from blood (not recorded which). The receptor source for this set is a man in his sixties who had been exposed to COVID-19.

In this sample, this clone turned up a few times. The chain links TRBV20-1 to TRBJ2-5, with D possibly TRBD2 on 6 matching bases. V dropped 3 bases and J dropped 4 bases, with 12 bases sitting between them. The germline CDR1 and CDR2 sequences are DFQATT and SNEGSKA (reference sequence). The CDR3 covers 13 residues. For the CDR3, the DNA is TGCAGTGCTAGTAACATGGGAGGAGAGACCCAGTACTTC. Protein product: CSASNMGGETQYF.

The rearrangement links TRBV19 to TRBJ2-2, with TRBD1 matching 7 bases. The germline V gene has CDR1 LNHDA and CDR2 SQIVND (reference sequence). V gave up 7 bases and J gave up 4 bases; unmatched junction bases: 12. CDR3 size: 16 residues. For the CDR3, the DNA is TGTGCCAGTACCATCTTGGGGGCAGGGGGCACCGGGGAGCTGTTTTTT. Its protein product is CASTILGAGGTGELFF.

The chain links TRBV9 to TRBJ1-3, with 10 bases that match TRBD1. V was clipped by 4 bases and J by 4 bases; unmatched bases: 8. The germline CDR1 and CDR2 sequences are SGDLS and YYNGEE. The CDR3 has 16 residues. The CDR3 nucleotides are TGTGCCAGCAGCCCCAGGACAGGGGGGCTGGGAAACACCATATATTTT. This encodes CASSPRTGGLGNTIYF. The complete variable domain, with remaining parts taken from reference TRBV9 and TRBJ1-3, reads DSGVTQTPKHLITATGQRVTLRCSPRSGDLSVYWYQQSLDQGLQFLIQYYNGEERAKGNILERFSAQQFPDLHSELNLSSLELGDSALYFCASSPRTGGLGNTIYFGEGSWLTVV.

This clone has a handful of counts. V usage is TRBV28 and J usage is TRBJ1-2, with D uncertain. CDR1 and CDR2 (germline): MDHEN, SYDVKM. There are 8 residues in the CDR3. The CDR3 sequence: CGLYGYTF. In DNA, the CDR3 is TGTGGTCTCTATGGCTACACCTTC.

The CDR3 loop reads CASIRKGQGDYGYTF. CDR3 nucleotides: TGTGCCAGTATTCGAAAGGGGCAGGGGGACTATGGCTACACCTTC. The V gene is TRBV19, the J gene TRBJ1-2; TRBD1 agrees at 7 bases. Trimming at V came to 7 bases and at J to 3 bases, leaving 11 bases not matched to a gene. Germline V gene data show CDR1 as LNHDA and CDR2 as SQIVND (reference sequence). The CDR3 extends over 15 amino acids.

This chain links TRBV2 with TRBJ2-3; TRBD2 aligns across 11 bases. This CDR3 is built from 23 residues. From germline, CDR1 is SNHLY and CDR2 FYNNEI. The V segment lost 6 bases and the J segment 2 bases; nucleotides outside the gene matches: 28. CDR3 region: CASRRRGQGPGASGRRDTDTQYF. The CDR3 nucleotides are TGTGCCAGCAGGAGACGGGGACAAGGGCCGGGGGCTAGCGGGAGGAGGGACACAGATACGCAGTATTTT.

The CDR3 DNA sequence: TGTGCCAGCGCAGGGTCTGCTGGTAACTATGGCTACACCTTC. This codes for CASAGSAGNYGYTF. The genes are TRBV27 and TRBJ1-2; D perhaps matches TRBD1 (5 bases). Germline V gene lookup returns CDR1 MNHEY and CDR2 SMNVEV (reference sequence). The ends were cut back, 8 bases at V and 1 base at J, with 14 bases in the middle. This CDR3 contains 14 residues.

The V call is TRBV5-1, the J call TRBJ2-1; D perhaps matches TRBD2 (7 bases). The CDR3 is 15 amino acids. Between the trimmed V and J ends, which lost 4 bases and 7 bases, there was a span of 18 bases. Germline V gene data show CDR1 as SGHRS and CDR2 as YFSETQ. Here the CDR3 DNA reads TGCGCCAGCAGCCTGGGCGGGGGCGAGGGGAATGAGCAGTTCTTC. It translates to CASSLGGGEGNEQFF.

This chain connects TRBV27 to TRBJ2-7; the D gene is possibly TRBD1 (6 bases). V was shortened by 3 bases and J by 4 bases, with 10 bases between the two germline ends. The CDR3 totals 13 residues. The germline V gene has CDR1 MNHEY and CDR2 SMNVEV (reference sequence). Written as DNA, the CDR3 is TGTGCCAGCAGTTTTGGACAGAAGTACGAGCAGTACTTC. This translates into CASSFGQKYEQYF.

The CDR3 spells CASSIDVAKNIQYF. The CDR3 DNA is TGTGCCAGTAGTATAGACGTAGCCAAAAACATTCAGTACTTC. The chain couples TRBV19 to TRBJ2-4; D gene ambiguous. Trimming removed 0 bases from V and 0 bases from J, with 3 bases in between. Germline values: CDR1 LNHDA, CDR2 SQIVND (reference sequence). The CDR3 totals 14 residues.